This T cell receptor (beta chain) derives from a study of T-cell memory formation after mild COVID-19. Whole-study context: The TCR clusters were mostly specific to one donor.

Study-wide results and caveats: Day 15 to 85 contracting clones showed balanced CD4/CD8; later expanders leaned CD4+.

In the case of this clonotype: The antigen remains undetermined.

V lost 4 bases, J lost 4 bases, and 5 bases stayed unmatched. The CDR3 is 14 residues long. Germline lookup yields CDR1 LNHNV and CDR2 YYDKDF (reference sequence). One entry per CDR3 protein results from TCRdb running MiXCR on the 5' RACE reads. Here the sample spans approximately 480,000 distinct CDR3 sequences, 15% to 20% being singletons. The V call is TRBV15, the J call TRBJ2-7; 9 bases align to TRBD2. Sample: PBMCs or a T cell subset sorted from them (not recorded which). This sequence originates from an adult woman who had mild COVID-19 (a few samples of this study predate the infection). Cell type and time point are not known. CDR3 in amino acids: CATSKSSGSYEQYF. Written as DNA, the CDR3 is TGTGCCACCAGCAAGAGTAGCGGGAGTTACGAGCAGTACTTC.